These 21 T cell receptor beta chains originate from one sample sequenced in a study of blood T cells in healthy people across ages (dated by TCRdb to the mid-2010s). The library was made by 5' RACE. Sequencer: Illumina HiSeq 2500. A second PCR of roughly 7 to 11 cycles was performed with a sample-barcoded 5' primer and a J-beta primer mix. The raw public reads went through TCRdb reprocessing: fastp at Q25, MiXCR clone calling, in-frame beta chains kept. All rows with the same CDR3 protein become a single entry with the most common DNA and genes. This sample gives under 1 million distinct CDR3 sequences in total; under 45% of them show up just once. About 19% of the sample lies in the top ten. The source material was blood. The receptors originated from a man between 60 and 70 years old in good health.

CDR3 sequence: CATSTGDNQPQHF. In nucleotides, the CDR3 is TGTGCCACCTCGACAGGGGACAATCAGCCCCAGCATTTT. The chain uses TRBV24-1 and TRBJ1-5; TRBD1 aligns across 8 bases. The CDR3 is 13 residues long. J gave up 3 bases and V 9 bases, and 3 bases lay outside the gene matches. Germline assignment: CDR1 KGHDR and CDR2 SFDVKD.

The rearrangement uses TRBV6-2 or TRBV6-3 and TRBJ2-1; weak D call: TRBD1 (5 bases). This CDR3 has 12 amino acids. Germline V gives CDR1 MNHEY, CDR2 SVGEGT. V was trimmed by 2 bases and J by 8 bases, leaving 7 bases between them. CDR3 coding DNA: TGTGCCAGCAGTTACATGGGGCATGAGCAGTTCTTC. It yields the protein CASSYMGHEQFF.

This clonotype has more than one count but fewer than ten. This chain links TRBV10-2 with TRBJ2-3; TRBD2 matches at 9 bases. Trimming cost V 2 bases and J 3 bases; bases outside gene matches: 3. The germline V gene has CDR1 WSHSY and CDR2 SAAADI. The CDR3 is made up of 15 amino acids. In DNA, the CDR3 is TGCGCCAGCAGTGAGGTTAGCGGGGGTACAGATACGCAGTATTTT. Its translation: CASSEVSGGTDTQYF.

The chain carries TRBV7-9 and TRBJ1-6, with D possibly being TRBD1 (6 bases). The ends were cut back, 4 bases at V and 0 bases at J, with 13 bases in the middle. This CDR3 spans 17 amino acids. Germline V CDR1 and CDR2: SEHNR, FQNEAQ (reference sequence). The CDR3 nucleotides read TGTGCCAGCAGCTCCCGGGGGGCTTCCTCCTATAATTCACCCCTCCACTTT. This encodes CASSSRGASSYNSPLHF.

A few counts support this clonotype. This chain uses TRBV18 with TRBJ2-3, with TRBD1 matching over 7 bases. This CDR3 has 14 residues. Germline V CDR1 and CDR2: KGHSH, LQKENI. With 3 bases clipped from V and 5 bases from J, the junction kept 5 bases outside the gene matches. The CDR3 nucleotides are TGTGCCAGCTCACCGACAGGGTCGGGAGATACGCAGTATTTT. This gives the protein CASSPTGSGDTQYF.

There are many counts of this clonotype. The rearrangement links TRBV7-2 to TRBJ1-3; D is unclear. V was shortened by 6 bases and J by 3 bases, with 6 bases between the two germline ends. The CDR3 extends over 12 amino acids. Germline CDR1 is SGHTA and CDR2 is FQGNSA. CDR3 region: CASSPFGNTIYF. The CDR3 nucleotides read TGTGCCAGCAGTCCGTTTGGAAACACCATATATTTT.

This rearrangement joins TRBV11-2 to TRBJ2-3, with 7 bases lining up with TRBD1. CDR3 size: 17 residues. The germline V gene encodes CDR1 SGHAT and CDR2 FQNNGV. V trimming: 6 bases; J trimming: 1 base; junction bases outside the gene matches: 13. The CDR3 here is CASRQGDLAARTDTQYF. The CDR3 DNA reads as TGTGCCAGCAGGCAGGGGGATCTAGCCGCCCGCACAGATACGCAGTATTTT.

This chain uses TRBV5-1 with TRBJ2-5; TRBD1 matches 8 bases. V dropped 4 bases and J dropped 5; count of bases not matched to a gene: 10. The CDR3 runs 15 residues. Germline loops: CDR1 SGHRS, CDR2 YFSETQ. CDR3 amino acids: CASSHRTGQEETQYF. CDR3 bases: TGCGCCAGCAGCCATAGGACAGGGCAGGAGGAGACCCAGTACTTC.

This clonotype occurred many times. The chain employs TRBV20-1 and TRBJ2-3; D unclear. Germline V gene lookup returns CDR1 DFQATT and CDR2 SNEGSKA (reference sequence). Trimming took off 0 bases at V and 4 bases at J, with 5 bases between the two ends. The length of the CDR3 is 12 residues. CDR3 bases: TGCAGTGCTAGAGAGGAATCAGATACGCAGTATTTT. Protein sequence: CSAREESDTQYF.

This clonotype was observed a handful of times. The chain uses TRBV14 and TRBJ1-2; D not certain. This CDR3 region has 13 residues. Germline-derived CDR1 and CDR2 are SGHDN and FVKESK. V was shortened by 0 bases and J by 6 bases, with 8 bases between the two germline ends. The CDR3 nucleotides are TGTGCCAGCAGCCAAGACGCAATCCATGGCTACACCTTC. Amino acid sequence: CASSQDAIHGYTF.

The chain combines TRBV15 with TRBJ2-5, with no clear D. V lost 0 bases, J lost 11 bases, and 22 bases lay in between. CDR1 is LNHNV, CDR2 YYDKDF, per germline (reference sequence). The CDR3 length is 16 residues. CDR3 in amino acids: CATSRDGVSQGDEQYF. Written as DNA, the CDR3 is TGTGCCACCAGCAGAGATGGAGTAAGCCAAGGCGATGAGCAGTACTTC.

The V gene is TRBV20-1, the J gene TRBJ2-1; TRBD2 is a possible D gene (6 bases). The CDR3 sequence is 16 residues long. The germline V gene encodes CDR1 DFQATT and CDR2 SNEGSKA (reference sequence). Trimming took off 2 bases at V and 6 bases at J, with 20 bases between the two ends. CDR3 sequence reads: CSARMSGRSITNEQFF. In DNA, the CDR3 is TGCAGTGCTAGAATGAGCGGGCGATCCATCACCAATGAGCAGTTCTTC.

This chain links TRBV4-1 with TRBJ2-4, with 8 bases aligning to TRBD1. Judging by the DNA end, TRBJ2-7 fits better; the J call may be wrong. The CDR3 spans 15 residues. In germline, CDR1 is MGHRA, CDR2 YSYEKL. The CDR3 sequence is CASSQDFTGGYEQYF. The CDR3 bases are TGCGCCAGCAGCCAAGATTTTACAGGGGGTTACGAGCAGTACTTC.

The chain combines TRBV7-9 with TRBJ2-7, with 7 bases lining up with TRBD1. CDR3 length: 17 residues. With V trimmed by 8 bases and J by 9 bases, 25 bases remained unmatched. Germline-derived CDR1 and CDR2 are SEHNR and FQNEAQ (reference sequence). The CDR3: CASFLIDPGQELPRQYF. CDR3 bases: TGTGCCAGCTTCCTAATTGACCCCGGACAGGAGCTACCGCGGCAGTACTTC.

This clonotype has more than one count but fewer than ten. The V call is TRBV6-6, the J call TRBJ1-5, with TRBD1 matching over 9 bases. Looked up from germline, CDR1 is MNHNY and CDR2 is SVGAGI (reference sequence). The J segment lost 9 bases and the V segment lost 6 bases, leaving 12 bases of the junction unmatched. CDR3 size: 15 residues. The CDR3 is CASRPDRGRMGPQHF. As DNA, the CDR3 is TGTGCCAGCAGACCGGACAGGGGTCGTATGGGGCCCCAGCATTTT.

The V call is TRBV27, the J call TRBJ1-4; D might be TRBD1 (5 bases). V lost 2 bases and J lost 7, with 11 bases in between. Germline V gene data show CDR1 as MNHEY and CDR2 as SMNVEV (reference sequence). CDR3 length: 14 residues. CDR3 residues: CASSLMGVGEKLFF. Here the CDR3 DNA reads TGTGCCAGCAGTTTAATGGGGGTTGGTGAAAAACTGTTTTTT. Full variable domain (missing parts from reference TRBV27 and TRBJ1-4): EAQVTQNPRYLITVTGKKLTVTCSQNMNHEYMSWYRQDPGLGLRQIYYSMNVEVTDKGDVPEGYKVSRKEKRNFPLILESPSPNQTSLYFCASSLMGVGEKLFFGSGTQLSVL.

V is TRBV19 and J is TRBJ1-2; D is uncertain. Looked up from germline, CDR1 is LNHDA and CDR2 is SQIVND (reference sequence). The CDR3 runs to 14 residues. The V end lost 3 bases, the J end lost 3 bases, and 11 bases lay between the germline ends. The CDR3 DNA reads as TGTGCCAGTAGTATCTTGAACCGATACTATGGCTACACCTTC. Residues: CASSILNRYYGYTF. Full variable domain (remainder filled in from reference TRBV19 and TRBJ1-2): DGGITQSPKYLFRKEGQNVTLSCEQNLNHDAMYWYRQDPGQGLRLIYYSQIVNDFQKGDIAEGYSVSREKKESFPLTVTSAQKNPTAFYLCASSILNRYYGYTFGSGTRLTVV.

Note on this clonotype: Compared with germline, one end of the junction differs, possibly owing to a read error. The gene calls are TRBV14 and TRBJ1-2; no definite D call. Per the germline V gene, CDR1 is SGHDN and CDR2 is FVKESK. The CDR3 length is 12 residues. Here the CDR3 reads CASSQNNYGHTF. In nucleotides, the CDR3 is TGTGCCAGCAGCCAAAACAACTATGGCCACACCTTC.

Many counts were recorded for this clonotype. V usage is TRBV20-1 and J usage is TRBJ1-2; D not resolved. V shed 2 bases and J shed 7 bases, with 14 bases lying between them. Germline V gives CDR1 DFQATT, CDR2 SNEGSKA (reference sequence). The CDR3 is 13 residues long. CDR3 in amino acids: CSARSREASGYTF. The CDR3 DNA sequence: TGCAGTGCTAGATCGCGGGAAGCGAGTGGCTACACCTTC.

This clonotype was detected ten times or more. This chain joins TRBV16 and TRBJ2-7; TRBD2 matches at 12 bases. The germline V gene encodes CDR1 KGHSY and CDR2 FQNENV. V shed 3 bases, J shed 2 bases, and the junction held 2 bases outside the gene matches. The CDR3 runs to 15 residues. The CDR3 bases are TGTGCCAGCAGCCAGACTAGCGGGGGCACCTACGAGCAGTACTTC. Translating gives CASSQTSGGTYEQYF.

V is TRBV3-1 and J is TRBJ1-1; D is possibly TRBD1 (5 bases). This CDR3 contains 14 residues. The germline V gene has CDR1 LGHDT and CDR2 YNNKEL (reference sequence). The ends were cut back, 2 bases at V and 2 bases at J, with 9 bases in the middle. The CDR3 protein is CASSQYDRNTEAFF. The CDR3 nucleotides read TGTGCCAGCAGCCAATACGACAGAAACACTGAAGCTTTCTTT.